What follows is one T cell receptor beta chain and its context. Its antigen is still unknown. PCR primers comprised 60 Vbeta and 13 Jbeta primers. Method: immunoSEQ multiplex PCR; TCRdb's copy keeps in-frame clones and lacks some. Of approximately 51,000 clones listed, about four fifths are singletons. The data are from a study of cytomegalovirus exposure and HLA in healthy donors. Looked up from germline, CDR1 is SNHLY and CDR2 is FYNNEI. The CDR3 sequence is 16 residues long. V lost 6 bases and J 5 bases, leaving 23 bases between the germline ends. General study findings and limits: Indistinguishability led to the exclusion of some V segments, TRBV6-2 and TRBV6-3 included. Accurate predictions that matched the HLA-A and HLA-B alleles of most subjects were reportedly made from TCR beta sequences. Analysis performed later showed TCR beta chains linked to HLA being more clonally expanded than equally common others. Researchers reported in a later analysis that a missense DCLRE1C variant was tied to TCR beta V- and J-gene trimming.

The clonotype comes from a boy younger than 18 in good health and CMV-seropositive. The gene calls are TRBV2 and TRBJ2-7; the D gene is possibly TRBD2 (6 bases). The sample comprised PBMCs. CDR3 DNA sequence: TGTGCCAGCAGGGCACGCGTTCGGGCGGGGTCCCACGAGCAGTACTTC. Its protein is CASRARVRAGSHEQYF.